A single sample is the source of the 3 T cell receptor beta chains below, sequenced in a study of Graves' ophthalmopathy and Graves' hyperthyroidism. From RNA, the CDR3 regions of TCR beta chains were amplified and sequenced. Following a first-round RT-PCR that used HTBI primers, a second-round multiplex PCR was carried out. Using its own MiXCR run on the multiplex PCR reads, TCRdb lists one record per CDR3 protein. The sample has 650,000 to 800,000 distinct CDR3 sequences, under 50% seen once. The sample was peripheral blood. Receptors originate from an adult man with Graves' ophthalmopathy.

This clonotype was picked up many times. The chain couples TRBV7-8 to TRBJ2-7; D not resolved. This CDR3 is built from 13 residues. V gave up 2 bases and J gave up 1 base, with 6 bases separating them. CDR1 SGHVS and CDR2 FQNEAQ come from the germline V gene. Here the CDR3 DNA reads TGTGCCAGCAGCTTACCACAGTCCTACGAGCAGTACTTC. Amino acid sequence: CASSLPQSYEQYF.

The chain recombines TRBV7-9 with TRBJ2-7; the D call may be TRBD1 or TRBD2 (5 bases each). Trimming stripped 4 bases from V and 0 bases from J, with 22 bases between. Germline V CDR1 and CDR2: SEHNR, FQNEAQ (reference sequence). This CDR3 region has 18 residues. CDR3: CASSSGRSRLLISYEQYF. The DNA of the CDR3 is TGTGCCAGCAGCTCGGGACGGAGTAGACTTCTAATCTCCTACGAGCAGTACTTC.

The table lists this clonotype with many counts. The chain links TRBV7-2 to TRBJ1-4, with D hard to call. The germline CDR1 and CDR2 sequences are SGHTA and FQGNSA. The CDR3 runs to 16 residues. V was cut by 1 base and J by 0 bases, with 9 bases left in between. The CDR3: CASSLVGGTTNEKLFF. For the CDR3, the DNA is TGTGCCAGCAGCTTAGTCGGAGGGACAACTAATGAAAAACTGTTTTTT.